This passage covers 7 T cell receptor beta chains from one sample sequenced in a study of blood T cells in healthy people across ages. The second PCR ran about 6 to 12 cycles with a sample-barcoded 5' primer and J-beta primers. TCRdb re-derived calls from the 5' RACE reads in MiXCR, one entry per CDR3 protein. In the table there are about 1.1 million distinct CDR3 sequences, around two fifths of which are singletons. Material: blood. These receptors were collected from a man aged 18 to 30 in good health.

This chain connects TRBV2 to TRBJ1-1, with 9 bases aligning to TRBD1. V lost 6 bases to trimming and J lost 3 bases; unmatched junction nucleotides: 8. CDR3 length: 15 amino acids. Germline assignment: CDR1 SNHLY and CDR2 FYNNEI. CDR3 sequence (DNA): TGTGCCAGCAGATCCTGGACAGGGGCGTACACTGAAGCTTTCTTT. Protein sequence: CASRSWTGAYTEAFF. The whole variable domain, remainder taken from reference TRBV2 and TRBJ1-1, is EPEVTQTPSHQVTQMGQEVILRCVPISNHLYFYWYRQILGQKVEFLVSFYNNEISEKSEIFDDQFSVERPDGSNFTLKIRSTKLEDSAMYFCASRSWTGAYTEAFFGQGTRLTVV.

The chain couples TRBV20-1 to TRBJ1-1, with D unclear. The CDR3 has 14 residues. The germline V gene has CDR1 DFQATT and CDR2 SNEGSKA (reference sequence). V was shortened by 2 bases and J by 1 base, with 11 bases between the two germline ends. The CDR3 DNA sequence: TGCAGTGCTAGACATGAGGCGGGGAACACTGAAGCTTTCTTT. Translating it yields CSARHEAGNTEAFF.

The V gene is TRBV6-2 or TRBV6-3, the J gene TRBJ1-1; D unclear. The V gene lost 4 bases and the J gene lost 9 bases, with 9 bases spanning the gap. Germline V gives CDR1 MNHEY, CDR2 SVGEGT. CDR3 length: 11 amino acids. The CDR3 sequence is CASSFRRQAFF. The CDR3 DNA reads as TGTGCCAGCAGTTTCCGACGGCAAGCTTTCTTT.

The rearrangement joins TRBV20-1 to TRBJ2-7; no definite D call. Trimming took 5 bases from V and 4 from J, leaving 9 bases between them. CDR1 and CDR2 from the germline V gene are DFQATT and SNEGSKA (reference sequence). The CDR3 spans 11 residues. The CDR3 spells CSARSEYEQYF. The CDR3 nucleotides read TGCAGTGCTCGAAGTGAGTACGAGCAGTACTTC.

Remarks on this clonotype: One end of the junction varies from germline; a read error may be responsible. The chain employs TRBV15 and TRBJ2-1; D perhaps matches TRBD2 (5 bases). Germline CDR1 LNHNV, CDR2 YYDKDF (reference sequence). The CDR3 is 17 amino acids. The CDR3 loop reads CATSRDYGLRAYNAQFF. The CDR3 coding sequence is TGTGCCACCAGCAGAGATTATGGACTCCGAGCCTACAATGCGCAGTTCTTC.

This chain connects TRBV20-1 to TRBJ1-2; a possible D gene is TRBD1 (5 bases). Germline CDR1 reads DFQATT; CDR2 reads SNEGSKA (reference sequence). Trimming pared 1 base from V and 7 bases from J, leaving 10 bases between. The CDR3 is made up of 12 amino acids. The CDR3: CSARGGDGGYTF. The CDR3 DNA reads TGCAGTGCTAGAGGAGGGGATGGTGGCTACACCTTC.

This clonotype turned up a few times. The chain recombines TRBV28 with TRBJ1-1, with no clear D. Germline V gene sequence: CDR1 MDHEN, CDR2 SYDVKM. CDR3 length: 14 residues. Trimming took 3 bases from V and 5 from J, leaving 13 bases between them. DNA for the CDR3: TGTGCCAGCAGTTTTCGCTTAAAAGGGACTGAAGCTTTCTTT. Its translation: CASSFRLKGTEAFF. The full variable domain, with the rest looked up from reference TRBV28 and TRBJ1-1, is DVKVTQSSRYLVKRTGEKVFLECVQDMDHENMFWYRQDPGLGLRLIYFSYDVKMKEKGDIPEGYSVSREKKERFSLILESASTNQTSMYLCASSFRLKGTEAFFGQGTRLTVV.